These T cell receptor beta chains were read from a single sample in a study of T cell responses to AZD1222 COVID-19 vaccine. Some clones are missing from TCRdb's copy, which holds only in-frame ones; the method was immunoSEQ multiplex PCR. The table records 100,000 to 130,000 clones, over 80% of them present only once. This specimen was peripheral blood, taken 28 days after the second AZD1222 dose. The source of these receptors is an adult who received the AZD1222 COVID-19 vaccine. The CDR3 runs from the conserved cysteine through the conserved F or W.

>TRBV27|TRBJ1-3
CASREYSGNTIYF
>TRBV7-9|TRBJ1-4
CASSTRGAFEKLFF
>TRBV12-3/TRBV12-4|TRBJ1-6
CASSSSAGSPLHF
>TRBV2|TRBJ2-3
CASKGPDQSDTQYF
>TRBV20-1|TRBJ1-1
CSASRQGTTEAFF
>TRBV2|TRBJ1-1
CASRPGREAFF
>TRBV5-6|TRBJ1-2
CASSLRGTGYTF
>TRBV9|TRBJ2-7
CASSVAAGGEQYF
>TRBV27|TRBJ1-2
CASSLSPRNFGTYGYTF
>TRBV7-3|TRBJ2-2
CASSFQAGGAGELFF
>TRBV5-6|TRBJ2-7
CASTLGREGGRYF
>TRBV11-3|TRBJ2-7
CASSRTSGYEQYF
>TRBV28|TRBJ2-5
CASSVTSGTWGTQYF
>TRBV19|TRBJ1-4
CATSQRQGNEKLFF
>TRBV19|TRBJ2-5
CASSITSLRGKETQYF
>TRBV2|TRBJ2-7
CASRPPTGNKKYF
>TRBV3-1/TRBV3-2|TRBJ2-2
CASSPFLGRAKGNTGELFF
>TRBV2|TRBJ2-7
CASARVDEQYF
>TRBV4-1|TRBJ1-6
CASSQQKDNSPLHF
>TRBV16|TRBJ2-1
CASSHFVELHNEQFF
>TRBV2|TRBJ1-2
CASSATTYGYTF
>TRBV28|TRBJ1-6
CASRLGQGNSPLHF
>TRBV5-1|TRBJ1-3
CASSLGGTGKGNTIYF
>TRBV6-1|TRBJ2-1
CASSEATYNEQFF
>TRBV28|TRBJ1-4
CASSLVGGTANEKLFF
>TRBV30|TRBJ1-3
CAWSVVRIRSGNTIYF
>TRBV5-8|TRBJ1-1
CASSLWGGPTHTEAFF
>TRBV3-1/TRBV3-2|TRBJ1-1
CASSQVGVNTEAFF
>TRBV11-3|TRBJ2-1
CASSSTLSYNEQFF